The 10 T cell receptor beta chains below were found in one sample sequenced in a study of T-cell memory formation after mild COVID-19. MiXCR, run by TCRdb on the 5' RACE reads, gives a single entry per CDR3 protein. The sample records roughly 300,000 distinct CDR3 sequences, about a sixth being singletons. Sequenced: PBMCs or a T cell subset sorted from them (not recorded which). The origin of the receptors is a man between 18 and 35 years old who had mild COVID-19 (a few samples of this study predate the infection). Cell type and time point are not known.

The J gene is TRBJ2-3, the V gene TRBV15, with 11 nucleotides matching TRBD1. Germline V gene sequence: CDR1 LNHNV, CDR2 YYDKDF (reference sequence). The CDR3 contains 23 residues. Trimming took 1 base from V and 2 from J; bases not matched to a gene: 23. The CDR3 DNA reads TGTGCCACCAGCAGAGTTCCGGGAGGACAGGGGGCCGCAAGAGGGAAATCCACAGATACGCAGTATTTT. The encoded protein is CATSRVPGGQGAARGKSTDTQYF. Using reference TRBV15 and TRBJ2-3 for the parts outside the CDR3, the full variable domain is DAMVIQNPRYQVTQFGKPVTLSCSQTLNHNVMYWYQQKSSQAPKLLFHYYDKDFNNEADTPDNFQSRRPNTSFCFLDIRSPGLGDTAMYLCATSRVPGGQGAARGKSTDTQYFGPGTRLTVL.

This clonotype was detected a few times. The CDR3 protein is CASSLDRRDTQYF. For the CDR3, the DNA is TGCGCCAGCAGCTTGGACAGGCGAGATACGCAGTATTTT. The chain is built from TRBV5-1 and TRBJ2-3; a weak D match, TRBD1 (5 bases). The CDR3 consists of 13 residues. Germline lookup yields CDR1 SGHRS and CDR2 YFSETQ. V was cut by 0 bases and J by 5 bases, with 7 bases left in between.

The rearrangement uses TRBV12-3 or TRBV12-4 and TRBJ2-2; D is possibly TRBD2 (5 bases). Trimming left V 6 bases short and J 7 bases short, with 15 bases between. The CDR3 extends over 14 amino acids. The DNA of the CDR3 is TGTGCCAGCAGCGGCGGAGAAGACTACGGGGAGCTGTTTTTT. The encoded protein is CASSGGEDYGELFF.

This clonotype was observed a handful of times. The chain employs TRBV18 and TRBJ2-1, with D unresolved. Between the trimmed V and J ends, which lost 4 bases and 8 bases, there was a span of 15 bases. Germline CDR1 is KGHSH and CDR2 is LQKENI. The CDR3 is made up of 14 amino acids. The CDR3 region is CASSLSTGRDEQFF. The CDR3 DNA reads TGTGCCAGCTCACTCTCGACGGGCCGGGATGAGCAGTTCTTC.

The rearrangement links TRBV7-6 to TRBJ2-2; TRBD1 is a possible D gene (5 bases). Trimming took 5 bases from V and 5 from J, leaving 9 bases between them. Germline V gene sequence: CDR1 SGHVS, CDR2 FNYEAQ. CDR3 length: 13 amino acids. CDR3 DNA: TGTGCCAGCAGCCAAAGGGGTACCGGGGAGCTGTTTTTT. Protein: CASSQRGTGELFF.

The sample holds a few counts of this clonotype. V usage is TRBV10-3 and J usage is TRBJ2-6; tentative D call: TRBD1 (6 bases). The CDR3 is 17 residues long. V lost 4 bases and J 2 bases, leaving 15 bases between the germline ends. Per germline, CDR1 ENHRY and CDR2 SYGVKD. CDR3 bases: TGTGCCATCAGTGCATGGGGGCACTTGGCTGGGGCCAACGTCCTGACTTTC. Protein product: CAISAWGHLAGANVLTF.

This clonotype was found a few times. The chain employs TRBV7-9 and TRBJ2-7; no clear D. V was clipped by 3 bases and J by 6 bases, with 9 bases between them. The CDR3 length is 12 residues. CDR1 and CDR2 from the germline V gene are SEHNR and FQNEAQ (reference sequence). The CDR3 is CASSFGVGEQYV. The CDR3 DNA follows: TGTGCCAGCAGCTTTGGGGTTGGCGAGCAGTACGTC.

A few counts support this clonotype. This chain joins TRBV5-1 and TRBJ2-3, with TRBD1 as a possible D gene (6 bases). CDR1 and CDR2 (germline): SGHRS, YFSETQ. The CDR3 covers 9 residues. The V end was cut by 4 bases, the J end by 15 bases, with 9 bases between. This chain's CDR3 is CASSPQGYF. CDR3 DNA sequence: TGCGCCAGCAGCCCACAGGGATATTTT.

This clonotype appeared a few times. CDR3 region: CATRWAGEEREQFF. DNA of the CDR3: TGTGCCACACGATGGGCAGGGGAGGAAAGGGAGCAGTTCTTC. The V gene is TRBV10-3, the J gene TRBJ2-1, with D perhaps assigned TRBD1 or TRBD2 (6 bases each). The ends were cut back, 10 bases at V and 10 bases at J, with 23 bases in the middle. CDR3 length: 14 amino acids. From germline, CDR1 is ENHRY and CDR2 SYGVKD.

This clonotype was observed many times. The CDR3 nucleotides read TGTGCCAGCAGCCCCCGGACAGGGGCCTACAATGAGCAGTTCTTC. Encoded protein: CASSPRTGAYNEQFF. The V call is TRBV11-2, the J call TRBJ2-1, with 9 bases that match TRBD1. Trimming at V came to 5 bases and at J to 2 bases, leaving 4 bases not matched to a gene. The CDR3 totals 15 residues. Germline CDR1 reads SGHAT; CDR2 reads FQNNGV.